The source of this TCR beta chain is a study of persistence of HIV-infected CD4 T cells. Overlapping HIV-1 Gag 15-mer peptides at 0.85 to 1 ug per peptide per mL were used. Memory cells lacking CD40L and CD69 with high CD45RO were sorted. This clone was picked up a small number of times. The antigen is undetermined. This was the immunoSEQ version 4 assay in survey mode. Profiling relied on immunoSEQ multiplex PCR, and the TCRdb table lists in-frame clones only, not all of them. This table holds tens of thousands of clones, roughly 77% found once. This TCR was recovered from an adult man with HIV who was CMV-seropositive. Specimen: CD4+ T cells sorted from PBMCs after roughly 18-hour stimulation, collected from a patient who received antiretroviral therapy.

CDR3 nucleotides: TGTGCCAGCAGTGAAGGACTATCTAGACAGGGTGCCTACGAGCAGTACTTC. This codes for CASSEGLSRQGAYEQYF. The gene calls are TRBV6-1 and TRBJ2-7; 7 bases align to TRBD1. CDR3 size: 17 residues. Germline loops: CDR1 MNHNS, CDR2 SASEGT. Germline trimming cut 1 base from V and 2 bases from J; bases unmatched to any gene: 11.